The 14 T cell receptor beta chains reported below all come from one sample, sequenced in a study of blood T cell repertoires in COVID-19. Using immunoSEQ multiplex PCR, the repertoire was profiled, and TCRdb retains in-frame clones only, with some absent. In the table there are a few hundred thousand clones, over 75% of which are singletons. Sequenced material: PBMCs or T cells enriched from blood (not recorded which). The source is a man between 25 and 39 years old who had recovered from COVID-19.

This clone was observed once. The chain combines TRBV5-5 with TRBJ1-1; the D is unclear. The CDR3 covers 14 residues. V was clipped by 0 bases and J by 4 bases, with 10 bases between them. Germline CDR1 SGHKS, CDR2 YYEKEE (reference sequence). CDR3 amino acids: CASSLVAASTEAFF. DNA of the CDR3: TGTGCCAGCAGCTTGGTCGCGGCGTCCACTGAAGCTTTCTTT. Supplemented by reference TRBV5-5 and TRBJ1-1, the full variable domain reads DAGVTQSPTHLIKTRGQQVTLRCSPISGHKSVSWYQQVLGQGPQFIFQYYEKEERGRGNFPDRFSARQFPNYSSELNVNALLLGDSALYLCASSLVAASTEAFFGQGTRLTVV.

This chain connects TRBV10-3 to TRBJ1-1; no reliable D call. The CDR3 has 15 amino acids. CDR1 and CDR2 (germline): ENHRY, SYGVKD. The germline V and J ends were trimmed by 0 bases and 1 base, with 9 bases remaining between them. CDR3 in DNA: TGTGCCATCAGTGAGTCAATTGCACAGAACACTGAAGCTTTCTTT. Translating gives CAISESIAQNTEAFF.

This sequence joins TRBV11-2 and TRBJ2-5; 7 nucleotides line up with TRBD2. Per the germline V gene, CDR1 is SGHAT and CDR2 is FQNNGV. V shed 4 bases, J shed 2 bases, and the junction held 7 bases outside the gene matches. The CDR3 is 15 residues long. The CDR3 loop is CASSSHLAEQETQYF. The CDR3 DNA follows: TGTGCCAGCAGCTCCCACCTAGCGGAACAAGAGACCCAGTACTTC.

The chain links TRBV7-9 to TRBJ2-7, with 13 bases aligning to TRBD2. Germline trimming cut 5 bases from V and 10 bases from J; bases unmatched to any gene: 5. The CDR3 sequence is 13 residues long. The V gene's germline CDR1 is SEHNR and CDR2 FQNEAQ (reference sequence). The CDR3 spells CASSETSGRAQYF. As DNA, the CDR3 is TGTGCCAGCAGCGAAACTAGCGGGAGGGCCCAGTACTTC.

V usage is TRBV27 and J usage is TRBJ2-1; TRBD1 matches 9 bases. J gave up 8 bases and V 6 bases, and 5 bases lay outside the gene matches. Germline V CDR1 and CDR2: MNHEY, SMNVEV (reference sequence). This CDR3 is 13 amino acids long. CDR3 sequence (DNA): TGTGCCAGCAGCCCCGGGACAGGGTATGAGCAGTTCTTC. Its translation: CASSPGTGYEQFF.

This clone occurred once. The J gene is TRBJ1-2, the V gene TRBV5-1; possibly TRBD1 for D (6 bases). Germline V gene data show CDR1 as SGHRS and CDR2 as YFSETQ. Trimming left V 4 bases short and J 9 bases short, with 16 bases between. The CDR3 loop spans 13 amino acids. Written as DNA, the CDR3 is TGCGCCAGCAGCGACGGACCTGGGGGCCGCTACACCTTC. This gives the protein CASSDGPGGRYTF.

This chain connects TRBV6-5 to TRBJ2-6; 9 nucleotides line up with TRBD1. Per germline, CDR1 MNHEY and CDR2 SVGAGI. Losses at the gene ends were 6 bases for V and 2 bases for J; bases not matched to a gene: 2. The CDR3 consists of 15 residues. This CDR3 is CASSDRGTGANVLTF. In DNA, the CDR3 is TGTGCCAGCAGCGACAGGGGGACTGGGGCCAACGTCCTGACTTTC.

This clone was recorded many times. V is TRBV23-1 and J is TRBJ1-3; a weak D match, TRBD1 (6 bases). Being an ORF, TRBV23-1 has a function that is uncertain. V shed 5 bases and J shed 5 bases, with 13 bases lying between them. The CDR3 consists of 14 residues. CDR3 sequence: CASSYRAHRNTIYF. For the CDR3, the DNA is TGCGCCAGCAGTTACAGGGCCCATAGAAACACCATATATTTT.

The chain employs TRBV9 and TRBJ1-2; possible D gene TRBD1, 6 bases. The CDR3 has 15 amino acids. The V end lost 4 bases, the J end lost 1 base, and 14 bases lay between the germline ends. CDR1 is SGDLS, CDR2 YYNGEE, per germline. The DNA of the CDR3 is TGTGCCAGCAGCAAGGACGGACAGCATAACTATGGCTACACCTTC. Its translation is CASSKDGQHNYGYTF.

This clone was recorded only once. In nucleotides, the CDR3 is TGCAGCGTTGAGGGGGGAGGTGGCGGCTACACCTTC. Translation: CSVEGGGGGYTF. The genes are TRBV29-1 and TRBJ1-2; a possible D gene is TRBD1 (5 bases). Germline lookup yields CDR1 SQVTM and CDR2 ANQGSEA. V shed 3 bases and J shed 8 bases, with 13 bases lying between them. This CDR3 comprises 12 residues.

This clone occurred once. The CDR3 is CASSPGGGGGSGELFF. CDR3 nucleotides: TGTGCCAGCTCACCCGGCGGCGGCGGGGGGTCCGGGGAGCTGTTTTTT. The chain recombines TRBV18 with TRBJ2-2; TRBD2 matches 8 bases. Losses at the gene ends were 3 bases for V and 6 bases for J; bases not matched to a gene: 9. The CDR3 is made up of 16 amino acids. Germline CDR1 is KGHSH and CDR2 is LQKENI.

The chain joins TRBV28 to TRBJ1-2, with D maybe TRBD1 (5 bases). The length of the CDR3 is 12 residues. Germline V gene sequence: CDR1 MDHEN, CDR2 SYDVKM. Trimming took 8 bases from V and 5 from J, leaving 12 bases between them. The CDR3 nucleotides read TGTGCCAGCGGCGGGGCTAGGTATGGCTACACCTTC. Translating it yields CASGGARYGYTF.

V gene TRBV10-1 combines with J gene TRBJ2-1; 9 bases map to TRBD2. This CDR3 spans 17 amino acids. Per the germline V gene, CDR1 is WNHNN and CDR2 is SYGVQD (reference sequence). Losses at the gene ends were 6 bases for V and 6 bases for J; bases not matched to a gene: 15. The CDR3 is CASSKVASGTTGNEQFF. For the CDR3, the DNA is TGCGCCAGCAGCAAGGTGGCTAGCGGGACAACAGGCAATGAGCAGTTCTTC.

The chain uses TRBV9 and TRBJ1-3; TRBD1 agrees at 9 bases. The CDR3 consists of 16 residues. Per germline, CDR1 SGDLS and CDR2 YYNGEE. V was pared by 0 bases and J by 2 bases, with 3 bases of the junction left unmatched. The DNA for the CDR3 is TGTGCCAGCAGCGTAGCGACAGGGGGGACTGGAAACACCATATATTTT. This sequence encodes CASSVATGGTGNTIYF.